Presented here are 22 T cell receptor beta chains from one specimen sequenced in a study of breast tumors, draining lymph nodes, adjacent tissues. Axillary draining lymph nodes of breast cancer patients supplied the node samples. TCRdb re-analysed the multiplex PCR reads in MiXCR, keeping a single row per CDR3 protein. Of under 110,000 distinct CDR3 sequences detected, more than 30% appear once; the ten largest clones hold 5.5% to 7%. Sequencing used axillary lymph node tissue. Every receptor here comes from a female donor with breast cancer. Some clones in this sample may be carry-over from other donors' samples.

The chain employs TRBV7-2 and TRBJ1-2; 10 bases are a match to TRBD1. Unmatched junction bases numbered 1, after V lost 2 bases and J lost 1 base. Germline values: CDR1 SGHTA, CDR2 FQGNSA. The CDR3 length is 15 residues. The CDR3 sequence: CASSLRDRGNYGYTF. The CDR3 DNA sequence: TGTGCCAGCAGCTTACGGGACAGGGGTAACTATGGCTACACCTTC.

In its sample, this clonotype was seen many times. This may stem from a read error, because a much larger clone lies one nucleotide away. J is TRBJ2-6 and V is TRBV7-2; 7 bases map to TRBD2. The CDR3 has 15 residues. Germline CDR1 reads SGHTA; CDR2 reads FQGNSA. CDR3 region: CASSTGSGRANVLPF. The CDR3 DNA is TGTGCCAGCAGCACAGGCTCGGGGAGGGCCAACGTCCTGCCTTTC.

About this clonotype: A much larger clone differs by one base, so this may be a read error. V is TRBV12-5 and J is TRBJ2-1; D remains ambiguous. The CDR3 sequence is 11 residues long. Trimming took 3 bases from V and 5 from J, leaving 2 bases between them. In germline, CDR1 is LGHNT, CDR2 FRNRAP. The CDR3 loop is CASGFHNEQFF. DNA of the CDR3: TGTGCTAGTGGTTTCCACAATGAGCAGTTCTTC. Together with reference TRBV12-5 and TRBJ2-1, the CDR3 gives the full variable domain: DARVTQTPRHKVTEMGQEVTMRCQPILGHNTVFWYRQTMMQGLELLAYFRNRAPLDDSGMPKDRFSAEMPDATLATLKIQPSEPRDSAVYFCASGFHNEQFFGPGTRLTVL.

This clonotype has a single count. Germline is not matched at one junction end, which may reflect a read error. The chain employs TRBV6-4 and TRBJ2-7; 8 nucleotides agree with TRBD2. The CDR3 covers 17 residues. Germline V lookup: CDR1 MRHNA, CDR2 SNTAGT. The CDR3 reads CAGSGSGDARGTYERYF. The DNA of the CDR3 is TGTGCCGGCAGTGGTAGCGGGGACGCCCGAGGGACCTACGAGCGGTACTTC.

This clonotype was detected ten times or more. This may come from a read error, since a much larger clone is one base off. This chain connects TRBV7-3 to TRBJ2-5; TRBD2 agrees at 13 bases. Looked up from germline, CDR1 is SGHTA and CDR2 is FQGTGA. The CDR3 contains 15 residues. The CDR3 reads CASSQLAGGPETQHF. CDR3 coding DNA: TGTGCCAGCAGCCAACTAGCGGGGGGGCCGGAGACCCAGCACTTC.

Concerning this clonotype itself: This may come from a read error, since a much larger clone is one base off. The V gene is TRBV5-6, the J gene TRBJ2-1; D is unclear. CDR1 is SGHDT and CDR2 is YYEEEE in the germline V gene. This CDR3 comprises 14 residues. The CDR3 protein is CASGLGSSDNEQFF. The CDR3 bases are TGTGCCAGCGGCTTGGGAAGCAGCGACAATGAGCAGTTCTTC.

CDR3 in amino acids: CASIGVNYGYTF. CDR3 nucleotides: TGTGCCAGCATAGGAGTCAACTATGGCTACACCTTC. The rearrangement links TRBV2 to TRBJ1-2; no definite D call. CDR1 is SNHLY and CDR2 is FYNNEI in the germline V gene. Trimming shortened V by 7 bases and J by 2 bases, and 8 bases separated the two germline ends. The CDR3 has 12 residues.

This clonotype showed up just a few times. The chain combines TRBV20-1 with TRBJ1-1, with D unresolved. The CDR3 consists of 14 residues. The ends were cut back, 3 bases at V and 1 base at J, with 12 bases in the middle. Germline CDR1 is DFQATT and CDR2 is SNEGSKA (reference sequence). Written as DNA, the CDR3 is TGCAGTGCTAGGTCCCCCCGGGGGAACACTGAAGCTTTCTTT. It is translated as CSARSPRGNTEAFF.

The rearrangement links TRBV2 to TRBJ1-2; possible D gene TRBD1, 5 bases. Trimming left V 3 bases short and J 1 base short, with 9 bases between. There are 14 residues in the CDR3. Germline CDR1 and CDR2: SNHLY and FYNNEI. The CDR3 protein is CASSEGLLNYGYTF. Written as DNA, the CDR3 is TGTGCCAGCAGTGAGGGGCTTCTTAACTATGGCTACACCTTC. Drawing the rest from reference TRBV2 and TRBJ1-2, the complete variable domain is EPEVTQTPSHQVTQMGQEVILRCVPISNHLYFYWYRQILGQKVEFLVSFYNNEISEKSEIFDDQFSVERPDGSNFTLKIRSTKLEDSAMYFCASSEGLLNYGYTFGSGTRLTVV.

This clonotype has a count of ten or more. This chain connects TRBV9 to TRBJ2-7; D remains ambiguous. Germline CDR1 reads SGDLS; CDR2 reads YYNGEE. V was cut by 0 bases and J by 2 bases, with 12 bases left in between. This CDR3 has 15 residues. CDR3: CASSVGGQRTYEQYF. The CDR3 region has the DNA TGTGCCAGCAGCGTAGGGGGTCAGAGAACCTACGAGCAGTACTTC.

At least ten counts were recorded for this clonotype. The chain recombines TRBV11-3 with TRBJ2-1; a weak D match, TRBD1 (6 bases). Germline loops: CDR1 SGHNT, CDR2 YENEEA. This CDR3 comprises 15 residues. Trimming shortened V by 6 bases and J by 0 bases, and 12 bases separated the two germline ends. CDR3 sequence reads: CASSPRGSSYNEQFF. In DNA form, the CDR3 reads TGTGCCAGCAGTCCCAGGGGAAGCTCCTACAATGAGCAGTTCTTC.

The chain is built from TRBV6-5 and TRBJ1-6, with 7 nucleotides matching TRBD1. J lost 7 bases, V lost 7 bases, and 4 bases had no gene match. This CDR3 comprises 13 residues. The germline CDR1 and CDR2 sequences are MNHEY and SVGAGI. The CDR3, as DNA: TGTGCCAGCACCCCGGACAGGAATTCACCCCTCCACTTT. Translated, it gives CASTPDRNSPLHF.

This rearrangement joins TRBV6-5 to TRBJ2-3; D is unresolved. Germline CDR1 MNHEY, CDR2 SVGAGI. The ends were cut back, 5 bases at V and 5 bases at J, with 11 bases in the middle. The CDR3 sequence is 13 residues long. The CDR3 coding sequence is TGTGCCAGCAGTCACCGCCGAGAAGATACGCAGTATTTT. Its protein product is CASSHRREDTQYF.

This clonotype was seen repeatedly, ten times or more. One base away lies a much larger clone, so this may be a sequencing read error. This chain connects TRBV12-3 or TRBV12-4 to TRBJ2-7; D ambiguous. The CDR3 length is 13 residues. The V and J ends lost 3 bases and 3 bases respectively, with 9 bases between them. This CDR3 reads CASSFVVGYEQYF. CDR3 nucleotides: TGTGCCAGCAGTTTCGTGGTGGGCTACGAGCAGTACTTC.

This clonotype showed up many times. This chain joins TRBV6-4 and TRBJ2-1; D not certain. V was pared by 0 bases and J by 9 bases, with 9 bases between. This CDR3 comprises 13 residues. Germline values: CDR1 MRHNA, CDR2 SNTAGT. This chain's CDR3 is CASSDSPRGEQFF. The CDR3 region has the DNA TGTGCCAGCAGTGACTCTCCCCGAGGTGAGCAGTTCTTC.

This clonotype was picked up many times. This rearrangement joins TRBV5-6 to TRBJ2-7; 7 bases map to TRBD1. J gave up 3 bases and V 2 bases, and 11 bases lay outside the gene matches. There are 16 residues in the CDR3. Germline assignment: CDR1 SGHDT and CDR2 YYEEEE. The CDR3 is CASSFGLQGMSYEQYF. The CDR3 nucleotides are TGTGCCAGCAGCTTCGGGTTACAGGGGATGAGCTACGAGCAGTACTTC.

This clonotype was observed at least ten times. The CDR3 is CSASPGTVVNEQFF. CDR3 DNA: TGCAGTGCCAGTCCGGGAACAGTTGTCAATGAGCAGTTCTTC. The rearrangement uses TRBV20-1 and TRBJ2-1, with a possible D match to TRBD2 (5 bases). Germline CDR1 DFQATT, CDR2 SNEGSKA (reference sequence). Trimming shortened V by 6 bases and J by 6 bases, and 18 bases separated the two germline ends. This CDR3 region has 14 residues.

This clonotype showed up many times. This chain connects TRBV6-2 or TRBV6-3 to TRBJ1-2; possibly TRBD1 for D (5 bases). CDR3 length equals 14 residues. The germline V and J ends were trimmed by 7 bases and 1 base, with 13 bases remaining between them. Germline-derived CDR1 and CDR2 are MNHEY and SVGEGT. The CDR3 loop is CASIMAGLNYGYTF. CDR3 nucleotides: TGTGCCAGCATAATGGCAGGGCTTAACTATGGCTACACCTTC.

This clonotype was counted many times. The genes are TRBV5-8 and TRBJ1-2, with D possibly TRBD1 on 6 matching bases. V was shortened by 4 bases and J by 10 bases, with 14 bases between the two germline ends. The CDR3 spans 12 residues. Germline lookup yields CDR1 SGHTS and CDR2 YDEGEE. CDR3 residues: CASSLNSGDYTF. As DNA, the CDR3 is TGTGCCAGCAGCCTGAATTCAGGGGACTACACCTTC.

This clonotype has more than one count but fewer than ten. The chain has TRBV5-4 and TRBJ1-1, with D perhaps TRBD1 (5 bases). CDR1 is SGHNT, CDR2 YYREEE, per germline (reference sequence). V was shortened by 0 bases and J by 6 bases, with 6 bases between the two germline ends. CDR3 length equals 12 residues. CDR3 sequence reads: CASSLEGAEAFF. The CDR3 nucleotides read TGTGCCAGCAGCTTGGAAGGGGCTGAAGCTTTCTTT. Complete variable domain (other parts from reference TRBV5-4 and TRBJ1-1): ETGVTQSPTHLIKTRGQQVTLRCSSQSGHNTVSWYQQALGQGPQFIFQYYREEENGRGNFPPRFSGLQFPNYSSELNVNALELDDSALYLCASSLEGAEAFFGQGTRLTVV.

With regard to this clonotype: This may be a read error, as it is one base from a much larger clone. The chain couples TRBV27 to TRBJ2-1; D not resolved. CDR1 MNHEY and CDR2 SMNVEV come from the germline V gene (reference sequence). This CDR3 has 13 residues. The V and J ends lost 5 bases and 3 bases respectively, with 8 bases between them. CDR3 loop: CASSRSLYNEQFF. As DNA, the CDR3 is TGTGCCAGCAGTCGGAGCCTCTACAATGAGCAGTTCTTC.

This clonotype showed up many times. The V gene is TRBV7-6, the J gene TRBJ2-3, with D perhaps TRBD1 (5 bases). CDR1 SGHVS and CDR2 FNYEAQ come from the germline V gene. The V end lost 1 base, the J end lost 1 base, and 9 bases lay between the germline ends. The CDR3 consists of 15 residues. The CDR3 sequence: CASSLGQGRTDTQYF. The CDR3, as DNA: TGTGCCAGCAGCTTAGGCCAGGGCCGCACAGATACGCAGTATTTT.